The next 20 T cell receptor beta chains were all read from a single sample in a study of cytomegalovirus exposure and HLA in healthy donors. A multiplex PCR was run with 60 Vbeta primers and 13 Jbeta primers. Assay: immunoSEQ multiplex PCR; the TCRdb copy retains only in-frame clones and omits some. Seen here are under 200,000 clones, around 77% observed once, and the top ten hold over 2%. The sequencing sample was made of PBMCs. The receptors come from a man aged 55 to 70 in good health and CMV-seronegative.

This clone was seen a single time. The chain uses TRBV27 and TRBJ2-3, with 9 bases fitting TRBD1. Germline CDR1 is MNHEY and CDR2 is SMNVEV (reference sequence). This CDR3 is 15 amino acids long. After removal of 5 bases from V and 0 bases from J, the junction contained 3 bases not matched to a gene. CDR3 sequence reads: CASSGTGISTDTQYF. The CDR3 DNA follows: TGTGCCAGCAGTGGGACAGGGATAAGCACAGATACGCAGTATTTT.

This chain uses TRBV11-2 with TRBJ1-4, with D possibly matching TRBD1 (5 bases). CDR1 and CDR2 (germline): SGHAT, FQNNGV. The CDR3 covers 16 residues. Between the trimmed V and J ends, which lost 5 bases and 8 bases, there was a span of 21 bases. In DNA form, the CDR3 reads TGTGCCAGCAGCCAAACGACGGGCCATTCAGGGGAAAAACTGTTTTTT. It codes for CASSQTTGHSGEKLFF.

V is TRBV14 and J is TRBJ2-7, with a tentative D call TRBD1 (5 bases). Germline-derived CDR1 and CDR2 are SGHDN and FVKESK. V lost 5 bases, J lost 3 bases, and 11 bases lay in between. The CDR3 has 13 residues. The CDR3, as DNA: TGTGCCAGCAGCAAGACAGACGGCTACGAGCAGTACTTC. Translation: CASSKTDGYEQYF.

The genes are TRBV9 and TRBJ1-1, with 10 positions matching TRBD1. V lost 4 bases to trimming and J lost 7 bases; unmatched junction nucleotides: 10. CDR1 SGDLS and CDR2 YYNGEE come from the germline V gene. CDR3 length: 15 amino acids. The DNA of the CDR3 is TGTGCCAGCAGCCTACAGACAGGGGGCTTGGGTGAAGCTTTCTTT. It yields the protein CASSLQTGGLGEAFF. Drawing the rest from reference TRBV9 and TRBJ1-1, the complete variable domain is DSGVTQTPKHLITATGQRVTLRCSPRSGDLSVYWYQQSLDQGLQFLIQYYNGEERAKGNILERFSAQQFPDLHSELNLSSLELGDSALYFCASSLQTGGLGEAFFGQGTRLTVV.

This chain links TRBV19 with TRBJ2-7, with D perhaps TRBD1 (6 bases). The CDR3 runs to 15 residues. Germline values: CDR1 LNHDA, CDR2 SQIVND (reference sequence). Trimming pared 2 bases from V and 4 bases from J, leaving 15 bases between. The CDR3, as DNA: TGTGCCAGTAGTATATCTGGGACACCAGATTACGAGCAGTACTTC. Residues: CASSISGTPDYEQYF.

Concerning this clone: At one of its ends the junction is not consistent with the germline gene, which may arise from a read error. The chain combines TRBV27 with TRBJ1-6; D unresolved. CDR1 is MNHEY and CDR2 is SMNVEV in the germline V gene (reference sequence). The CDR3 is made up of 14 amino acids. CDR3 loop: CASSCLTCHSPLHF. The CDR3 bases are TGTGCCAGCAGTTGCCTTACTTGCCATTCGCCCCTCCACTTT.

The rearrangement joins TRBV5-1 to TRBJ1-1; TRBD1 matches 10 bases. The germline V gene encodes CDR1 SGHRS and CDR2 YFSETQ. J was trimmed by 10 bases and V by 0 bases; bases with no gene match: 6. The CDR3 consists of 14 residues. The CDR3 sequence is CASSLGGQGIGAFF. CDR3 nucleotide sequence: TGCGCCAGCAGCTTGGGGGGACAGGGGATTGGAGCTTTCTTT.

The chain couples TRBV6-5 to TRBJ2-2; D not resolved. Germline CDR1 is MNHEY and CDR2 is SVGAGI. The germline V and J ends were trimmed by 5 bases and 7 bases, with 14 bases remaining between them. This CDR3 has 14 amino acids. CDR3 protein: CASSNRRYGGELFF. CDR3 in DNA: TGTGCCAGCAGTAACCGTCGGTATGGCGGGGAGCTGTTTTTT.

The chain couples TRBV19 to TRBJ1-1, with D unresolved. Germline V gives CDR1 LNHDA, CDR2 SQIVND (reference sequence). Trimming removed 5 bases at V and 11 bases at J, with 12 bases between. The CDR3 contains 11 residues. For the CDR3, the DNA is TGTGCCAGTAGTGCGAATCGGGGTGCTTTCTTT. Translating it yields CASSANRGAFF.

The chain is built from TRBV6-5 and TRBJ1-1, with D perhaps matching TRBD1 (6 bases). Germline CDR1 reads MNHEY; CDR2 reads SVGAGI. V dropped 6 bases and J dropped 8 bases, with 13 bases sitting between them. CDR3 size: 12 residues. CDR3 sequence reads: CASRTSGVEAFF. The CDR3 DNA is TGTGCCAGCAGAACCTCAGGGGTGGAAGCTTTCTTT.

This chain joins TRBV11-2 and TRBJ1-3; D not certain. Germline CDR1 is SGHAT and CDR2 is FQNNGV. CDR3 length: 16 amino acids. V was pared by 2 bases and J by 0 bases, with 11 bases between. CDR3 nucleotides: TGTGCCAGCAGCTTAATGGGGAGAAACTCTGGAAACACCATATATTTT. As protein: CASSLMGRNSGNTIYF.

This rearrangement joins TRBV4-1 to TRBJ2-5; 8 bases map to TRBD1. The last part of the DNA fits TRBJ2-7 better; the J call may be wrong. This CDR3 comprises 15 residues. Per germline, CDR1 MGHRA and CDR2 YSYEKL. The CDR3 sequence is CASSHGQGRTYEQYF. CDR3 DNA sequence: TGCGCCAGCAGCCATGGACAGGGTAGGACCTACGAGCAGTACTTC.

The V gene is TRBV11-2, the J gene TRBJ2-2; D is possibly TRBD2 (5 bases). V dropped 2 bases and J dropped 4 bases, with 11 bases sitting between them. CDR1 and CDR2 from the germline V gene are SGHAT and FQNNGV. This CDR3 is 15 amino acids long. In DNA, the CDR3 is TGTGCCAGCAGCTTAAGAGGGTCGGGCACCGGGGAGCTGTTTTTT. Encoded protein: CASSLRGSGTGELFF.

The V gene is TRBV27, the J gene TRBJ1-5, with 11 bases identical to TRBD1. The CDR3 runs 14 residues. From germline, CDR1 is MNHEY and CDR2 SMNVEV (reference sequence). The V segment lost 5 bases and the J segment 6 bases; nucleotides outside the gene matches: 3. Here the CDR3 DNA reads TGTGCCAGCAGTCGGACAGGGGGCCTTCAGCCCCAGCATTTT. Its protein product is CASSRTGGLQPQHF.

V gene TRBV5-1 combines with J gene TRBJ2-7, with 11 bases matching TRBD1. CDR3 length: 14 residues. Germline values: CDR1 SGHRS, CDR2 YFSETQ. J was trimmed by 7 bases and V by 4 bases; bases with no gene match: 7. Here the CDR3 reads CASSPGQGAQEQYF. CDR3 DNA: TGCGCCAGCAGCCCAGGACAGGGGGCCCAAGAGCAGTACTTC.

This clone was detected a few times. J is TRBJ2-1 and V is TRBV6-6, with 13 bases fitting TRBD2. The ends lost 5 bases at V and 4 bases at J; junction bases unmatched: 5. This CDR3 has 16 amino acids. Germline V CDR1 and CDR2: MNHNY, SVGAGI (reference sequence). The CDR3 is CASSTPTSGGYNEQFF. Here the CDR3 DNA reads TGTGCCAGCAGTACGCCGACTAGCGGGGGGTACAATGAGCAGTTCTTC.

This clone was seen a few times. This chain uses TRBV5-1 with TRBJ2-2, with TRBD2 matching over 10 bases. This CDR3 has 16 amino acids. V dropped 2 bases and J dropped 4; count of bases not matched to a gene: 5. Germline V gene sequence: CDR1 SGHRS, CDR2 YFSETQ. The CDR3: CASSFGLAGVTGELFF. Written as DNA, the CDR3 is TGCGCCAGCAGCTTCGGGCTAGCGGGGGTCACCGGGGAGCTGTTTTTT.

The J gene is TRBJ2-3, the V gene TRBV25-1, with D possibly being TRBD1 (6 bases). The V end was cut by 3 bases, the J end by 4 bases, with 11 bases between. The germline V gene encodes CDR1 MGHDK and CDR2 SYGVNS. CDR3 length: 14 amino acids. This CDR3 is CASSDYRAPDTQYF. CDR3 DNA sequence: TGTGCCAGCAGTGACTACAGGGCCCCAGATACGCAGTATTTT.

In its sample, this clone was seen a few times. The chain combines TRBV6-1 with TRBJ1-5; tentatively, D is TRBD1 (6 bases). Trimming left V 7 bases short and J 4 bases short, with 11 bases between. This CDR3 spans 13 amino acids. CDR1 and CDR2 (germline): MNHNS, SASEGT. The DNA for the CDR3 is TGTGCCAGCATCAGCAGGGGTAATCAGCCCCAGCATTTT. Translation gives CASISRGNQPQHF.

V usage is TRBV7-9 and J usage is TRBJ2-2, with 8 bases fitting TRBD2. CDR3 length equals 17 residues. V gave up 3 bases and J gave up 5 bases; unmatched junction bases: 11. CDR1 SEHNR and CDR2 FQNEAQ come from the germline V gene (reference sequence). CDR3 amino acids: CASSFSGRGLGTGELFF. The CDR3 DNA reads TGTGCCAGCAGCTTCTCCGGGAGGGGCCTTGGTACCGGGGAGCTGTTTTTT.